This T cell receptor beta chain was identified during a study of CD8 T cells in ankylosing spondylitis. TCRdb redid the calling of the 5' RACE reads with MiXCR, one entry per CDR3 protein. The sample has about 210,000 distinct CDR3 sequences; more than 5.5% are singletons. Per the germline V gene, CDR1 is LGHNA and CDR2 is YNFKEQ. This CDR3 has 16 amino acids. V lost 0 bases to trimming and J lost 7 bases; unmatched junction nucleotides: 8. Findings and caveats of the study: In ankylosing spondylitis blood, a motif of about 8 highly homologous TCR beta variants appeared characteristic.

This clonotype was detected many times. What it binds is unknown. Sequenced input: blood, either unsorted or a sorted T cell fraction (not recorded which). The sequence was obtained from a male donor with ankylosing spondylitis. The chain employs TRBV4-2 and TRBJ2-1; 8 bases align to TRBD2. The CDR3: CASSQEGLAGRNEQFF. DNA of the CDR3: TGTGCCAGCAGCCAAGAGGGGCTAGCGGGTCGTAATGAGCAGTTCTTC.